The clone carrying this T cell receptor beta chain was seen a few times. Its specificity is not known. These data belong to a study of T cells in Graves' hyperthyroidism and ophthalmopathy. General study findings and limits: Most expanded thyroid clonotypes above 0.001 also appeared in blood. Ophthalmopathy onset followed model prediction by a median around 6.9 months.

The CDR3 is 16 amino acids. The V gene end was trimmed by 4 bases and the J gene end by 6 bases; junction bases not matched to a gene: 7. TCR beta CDR3 regions were amplified from RNA. Using the HTBI primer set, a first-round RT-PCR was run on the TCR CDR3. One entry per CDR3 protein, called by TCRdb with MiXCR from the multiplex PCR reads. The sample has hundreds of thousands of distinct CDR3 sequences; 15% to 20% are singletons. For ophthalmopathy patients, the Clinical Activity Score was at least 3 and the NOSPECS grade at least 4; duration was under 3 months. Clinical symptoms, serum thyroxine, TRAb, thyroid ultrasound and orbital computed tomography established diagnosis.

Input material: blood. This chain links TRBV12-3 or TRBV12-4 with TRBJ2-1, with 12 bases lining up with TRBD2. The receptor comes from a man aged 35-49 years with Graves' ophthalmopathy. CDR3: CASSSASGGAVNEQFF. The CDR3, as DNA: TGTGCCAGCAGTTCGGCTAGCGGGGGGGCCGTCAATGAGCAGTTCTTC.